A selection of T cell receptor beta chains follows, all from one sample in a study of blood T cells in healthy people across ages. Each CDR3 protein gets one entry after TCRdb re-called the 5' RACE reads with MiXCR. This table has 1.2 million to 1.5 million distinct CDR3 sequences, almost 60% appearing once. Sequencing was done on a sample of blood. These receptors originate from a man aged 18 to 35 in good health. Both conserved end residues are part of each CDR3. D genes are given only for firm matches. Part of the rows lack a size; the others show once, few, many or a class for expanded clones.

J,V,D,size,DNA,CDR3
TRBJ2-7,TRBV20-1,NA,once,TGCAGTGCTAGTGTAGACGAGCAGTACTTC,CSASVDEQYF
TRBJ2-7,TRBV7-9,TRBD2,once,TGTGCCAGCAGCTTAGGTACTAGCGGGAGGGCCATCTCTTACGAGCAGTACTTC,CASSLGTSGRAISYEQYF
TRBJ2-7,TRBV20-1,NA,NA,TGCAGTGCTAGAGACTCGCACAGCTCCTACGAGCAGTACTTC,CSARDSHSSYEQYF
TRBJ2-7,TRBV30,TRBD2,NA,TGTGCCTGGAGTAATGTTAGAATAGCGGGAGGACACTACGAGCAGTACTTC,CAWSNVRIAGGHYEQYF
TRBJ2-1,TRBV4-1,NA,few,TGCGCCAGCAGCCAAGACCCGCAGTTCAATGAGCAGTTCTTC,CASSQDPQFNEQFF
TRBJ2-3,TRBV2,TRBD2,NA,TGTGCCAGCAGTGCGGATAGCGGGAGCACAGATACGCAGTATTTT,CASSADSGSTDTQYF
TRBJ2-7,TRBV20-1,NA,NA,TGCAGTGCCAGGGACTTCACCTACGAGCAGTACTTC,CSARDFTYEQYF
TRBJ2-1,TRBV7-9,NA,NA,TGTGCCAGCAGCTCAGCCGGGTCCAACAATGAGCAGTTCTTC,CASSSAGSNNEQFF
TRBJ2-4,TRBV12-3/TRBV12-4,TRBD1,few,TGTGCCAGCAGACGGGACAGGAGCAAAAACATTCAGTACTTC,CASRRDRSKNIQYF
TRBJ2-7,TRBV2,NA,NA,TGTGCCAGCTGGGGGTCCCCCGGGACTTCTGCGGCCAACGAGCAGTACTTC,CASWGSPGTSAANEQYF
TRBJ1-2,TRBV11-2,NA,NA,TGTGCCAGCAGCTTTACAGGGTCATTGAAAGTTAACTATGGCTACACCTTC,CASSFTGSLKVNYGYTF
TRBJ2-7,TRBV6-2/TRBV6-3,NA,NA,TGTGCCAGCAGTTACGTCGGCTTAATTTACGAGCAGTACTTC,CASSYVGLIYEQYF
TRBJ2-7,TRBV20-1,NA,NA,TGCAGTGCATTGGAGCACTACGAGCAGTACTTC,CSALEHYEQYF
TRBJ1-1,TRBV15,NA,NA,TGTGCCACAAGAGGGGGGGTCACTGAAGCTTTCTTT,CATRGGVTEAFF
TRBJ2-5,TRBV3-1,TRBD2,NA,TGTGCCAGCAGCCAATCTAGCGGGGGCCATCAAGAGACCCAGTACTTC,CASSQSSGGHQETQYF
TRBJ2-3,TRBV5-6,TRBD1,NA,TGTGCCAGCAGCACGGGACAGGGTTTGAATACGCAGTATTTT,CASSTGQGLNTQYF
TRBJ2-1,TRBV6-2/TRBV6-3,TRBD2,few,TGTGCCATCACGACTAGCAGGGTAAACAATGAGCAGTTCTTC,CAITTSRVNNEQFF
TRBJ2-5,TRBV10-3,TRBD1,NA,TGTGCCATCAGACCGGGACAGGGAGTAAATGAGCAGTACTTC,CAIRPGQGVNEQYF
TRBJ1-5,TRBV20-1,NA,once,TGCAGTGCTAGATTAGGGCTAAATCAGCCCCAGCATTTT,CSARLGLNQPQHF
TRBJ2-5,TRBV14,NA,NA,TGTGCCAGCAGCCAAGAGTGCCGAGGGACGAAGACCCAGTACTTC,CASSQECRGTKTQYF
TRBJ2-7,TRBV2,TRBD2,NA,TGTGCCAGCGGGGGACTAGCGGGAATTTACGAGCAGTACTTC,CASGGLAGIYEQYF
TRBJ2-3,TRBV28,TRBD2,NA,TGTGCCAGCCACCCATCGGCCGGGGGGGCAACAGATACGCAGTATTTT,CASHPSAGGATDTQYF
TRBJ2-3,TRBV11-2,TRBD1,few,TGTGCCAGCAGCTCTACAGGGGATAAGGGTGATACGCAGTATTTT,CASSSTGDKGDTQYF
TRBJ2-7,TRBV27,NA,NA,TGTGCCAGCAGAACCCCAGGGTTGGGCTCCTACGAGCAGTACTTC,CASRTPGLGSYEQYF
TRBJ2-7,TRBV11-2,NA,NA,TGTGCCTGCAGCTTAGGAGGGGGGACTAAGTCAACCTACGAGCAGTACTTC,CACSLGGGTKSTYEQYF
TRBJ2-2,TRBV11-2,NA,few,TGTGCCACCTCCGAGTTCGGCACCGGGGAGCTGTTTTTT,CATSEFGTGELFF
TRBJ1-1,TRBV20-1,TRBD1,NA,TGCAGTGCTATTCTTCGACAGGGGACCACTGAAGCTTTCTTT,CSAILRQGTTEAFF
TRBJ2-5,TRBV20-1,TRBD1,NA,TGCAGTGCCTCTAGACAGGGCGGGGAGACCCAGTACTTC,CSASRQGGETQYF